This T cell receptor (beta chain) was identified in a study of blood T cells in healthy people across ages. It was with a sample-barcoded 5' primer and a J-beta primer mix that a second PCR of roughly 7 to 12 cycles was run. TCRdb recomputed calls from the 5' RACE reads with MiXCR, one row per CDR3 protein. Of over 1.5 million distinct CDR3 sequences listed, roughly 50% are singletons. Germline V gives CDR1 MDHEN, CDR2 SYDVKM. V lost 3 bases and J lost 4; bases outside the gene matches: 7. This CDR3 comprises 15 residues. Material: blood. The TCR was taken from a middle-aged woman in good health. This chain joins TRBV28 and TRBJ2-3; TRBD1 agrees at 7 bases. CDR3 nucleotides: TGTGCCAGCAGTTTTGAGGGGGCAGGAGCAGATACGCAGTATTTT. Translation gives CASSFEGAGADTQYF.